Below are 22 T cell receptor beta chains sequenced from a single sample in a study of metastatic and nonmetastatic thyroid tumors. MiXCR was used by TCRdb to re-call the PCR reads. The sample carries more than 70,000 clones, around 7.8% recorded once. The entire patient cohort was treatment-naive prior to thyroid surgery. Sequences were obtained from blood. The source of these receptors is a female donor with papillary thyroid cancer or a benign thyroid nodule (not recorded which). Some clones in this sample may be carry-over from other donors' samples.

Ten or more counts support this clone. The chain carries TRBV9 and TRBJ2-7, with TRBD1 matching 11 bases. The CDR3 loop spans 14 amino acids. Germline-derived CDR1 and CDR2 are SGDLS and YYNGEE. With V trimmed by 0 bases and J by 7 bases, 3 bases remained unmatched. DNA for the CDR3: TGTGCCAGCAGCGTAGGGACAGGGGGCCTGGAGCAGTACTTC. Residues: CASSVGTGGLEQYF.

This chain connects TRBV5-1 to TRBJ2-1, with a possible D match to TRBD2 (7 bases). V was cut by 4 bases and J by 10 bases, with 18 bases left in between. This CDR3 has 14 amino acids. Germline V gives CDR1 SGHRS, CDR2 YFSETQ. The CDR3 DNA sequence: TGCGCCAGCAGCGCGGGGGCACGGGGATTCGAGCAGTTCTTC. Translation gives CASSAGARGFEQFF.

Ten or more counts support this clone. The CDR3 coding sequence is TGTGCCAGCAGCCCGGCGGTGGTCTACGAGCAGTACTTC. It is translated as CASSPAVVYEQYF. The chain combines TRBV7-2 with TRBJ2-7, with D unclear. Trimming stripped 5 bases from V and 3 bases from J, with 11 bases between. CDR3 length: 13 residues. CDR1 is SGHTA, CDR2 FQGNSA, per germline.

CDR3 protein: CASGSRGETQYF. CDR3 nucleotide sequence: TGTGCCAGCGGTTCCAGGGGGGAGACCCAGTACTTC. This chain joins TRBV6-5 and TRBJ2-5, with 7 bases lining up with TRBD1. Losses at the gene ends were 8 bases for V and 5 bases for J; bases not matched to a gene: 5. CDR1 and CDR2 from the germline V gene are MNHEY and SVGAGI. This CDR3 contains 12 residues.

This clone has ten or more counts. The chain links TRBV6-4 to TRBJ1-1; D gene unclear. Germline CDR1 is MRHNA and CDR2 is SNTAGT. V lost 5 bases, J lost 1 base, and 8 bases lay in between. CDR3 length: 13 amino acids. The CDR3 nucleotides are TGTGCCAGCAGTTCGCGGGGGAACACTGAAGCTTTCTTT. Translating it yields CASSSRGNTEAFF.

Ten or more counts support this clone. The gene calls are TRBV18 and TRBJ1-2; no firm D call. The CDR3 length is 15 residues. The germline V and J ends were trimmed by 0 bases and 0 bases, with 8 bases remaining between them. Germline values: CDR1 KGHSH, CDR2 LQKENI. CDR3 DNA sequence: TGTGCCAGCTCACCACCTGCGGGAGCTAACTATGGCTACACCTTC. Amino acid sequence: CASSPPAGANYGYTF.

This clone was observed at least ten times. V usage is TRBV9 and J usage is TRBJ2-1, with D perhaps TRBD1 (6 bases). V gave up 4 bases and J gave up 2 bases, with 16 bases separating them. The CDR3 contains 16 residues. Germline CDR1 SGDLS, CDR2 YYNGEE. CDR3 region: CASSNAGVVTYNEQFF. The DNA for the CDR3 is TGTGCCAGCAGCAATGCAGGGGTTGTAACCTACAATGAGCAGTTCTTC.

This clone has a count of ten or more. Since a much larger clone is just one base distant, this may be a read error. J is TRBJ2-6 and V is TRBV6-1; tentative D call: TRBD2 (5 bases). The V and J ends lost 6 bases and 1 base respectively, with 10 bases between them. Looked up from germline, CDR1 is MNHNS and CDR2 is SASEGT. CDR3 length: 15 amino acids. CDR3 residues: CASSPSGSGANVLTF. DNA for the CDR3: TGTGCCAGCAGCCCGAGCGGTTCTGGGGCCAACGTCCTGACTTTC.

V and J are TRBV4-3 and TRBJ2-2; D is perhaps TRBD1 (6 bases). The CDR3 length is 16 residues. CDR1 and CDR2 from the germline V gene are LGHNA and YSLEER. V gave up 3 bases and J gave up 4 bases, with 15 bases separating them. CDR3 sequence (DNA): TGCGCCAGCAGCCATAGCCGGGACACTTCCACCGGGGAGCTGTTTTTT. Amino acids: CASSHSRDTSTGELFF.

Regarding this clone: A much larger clone differs from this one at a single base, so this may be a read error. Additional DNA sequences in this sample encode the identical CDR3. This chain uses TRBV7-2 with TRBJ2-7, with D unresolved. Trimming stripped 0 bases from V and 7 bases from J, with 4 bases between. CDR3 length: 11 residues. Looked up from germline, CDR1 is SGHTA and CDR2 is FQGNSA. The CDR3 DNA reads TGTGCCAGCAGCTTAGCGCGTGAGCAGTACTTC. Amino acids: CASSLAREQYF.

In its sample, this clone was seen many times. The chain employs TRBV25-1 and TRBJ2-1; 9 bases map to TRBD1. Germline-derived CDR1 and CDR2 are MGHDK and SYGVNS. Germline trimming cut 4 bases from V and 2 bases from J; bases unmatched to any gene: 3. The length of the CDR3 is 15 residues. The CDR3 sequence is CASSGGQGTYNEQFF. DNA for the CDR3: TGTGCCAGCAGTGGGGGACAGGGAACCTACAATGAGCAGTTCTTC. Combining the CDR3 with reference TRBV25-1 and TRBJ2-1 gives the whole variable domain EADIYQTPRYLVIGTGKKITLECSQTMGHDKMYWYQQDPGMELHLIHYSYGVNSTEKGDLSSESTVSRIRTEHFPLTLESARPSHTSQYLCASSGGQGTYNEQFFGPGTRLTVL.

In this sample, this clone turned up a few times. This may be a read error, as it is one base from a much larger clone. Other DNA sequences in the sample encode the same CDR3. The chain employs TRBV5-6 and TRBJ1-2, with D perhaps TRBD1 (5 bases). This CDR3 spans 15 amino acids. Trimming shortened V by 3 bases and J by 4 bases, and 16 bases separated the two germline ends. Germline-derived CDR1 and CDR2 are SGHDT and YYEEEE. The CDR3 bases are TGTGCCAGCAGCTCTAGGCAGGGAAGTATCTATGGCTACACCTTC. Residues: CASSSRQGSIYGYTF.

This clone was seen many times. The chain joins TRBV12-3 or TRBV12-4 to TRBJ1-2, with D maybe TRBD1 (5 bases). V gave up 7 bases and J gave up 3 bases, with 12 bases separating them. The CDR3 consists of 13 residues. DNA of the CDR3: TGTGCCAGCATCCAGGGAACGGACTATGGCTACACCTTC. This translates into CASIQGTDYGYTF.

This clone was observed at least ten times. V and J are TRBV11-2 and TRBJ1-4; TRBD1 matches at 9 bases. The CDR3 totals 15 residues. V lost 7 bases, J lost 3 bases, and 6 bases stayed unmatched. The germline gives CDR1 SGHAT, CDR2 FQNNGV. The CDR3 region has the DNA TGTGCCAGCACCCTGGACAGGGGAGCTAATGAAAAACTGTTTTTT. This encodes CASTLDRGANEKLFF.

This clone was observed many times. This chain connects TRBV4-1 to TRBJ2-3; 10 bases match TRBD2. V gave up 2 bases and J gave up 1 base; unmatched junction bases: 9. Germline V gives CDR1 MGHRA, CDR2 YSYEKL. The CDR3 is made up of 18 amino acids. This chain's CDR3 is CASSQYPAGGPGTDTQYF. CDR3 bases: TGCGCCAGCAGCCAATACCCAGCGGGGGGGCCCGGCACAGATACGCAGTATTTT.

The chain uses TRBV5-1 and TRBJ1-5, with D possibly being TRBD1 (5 bases). The V gene lost 5 bases and the J gene lost 0 bases, with 12 bases spanning the gap. Germline CDR1 reads SGHRS; CDR2 reads YFSETQ. The CDR3 contains 15 residues. The CDR3 protein is CASRPGGDSNQPQHF. CDR3 DNA: TGCGCCAGCAGACCCGGGGGGGATAGCAATCAGCCCCAGCATTTT.

This clone was counted ten times or more. The V gene is TRBV12-3 or TRBV12-4, the J gene TRBJ1-2; maybe TRBD1 (6 bases). Trimming left V 7 bases short and J 8 bases short, with 17 bases between. The CDR3 extends over 13 amino acids. The CDR3 protein is CASTPVTGRGYTF. The CDR3 coding sequence is TGTGCCAGCACCCCGGTGACAGGTCGAGGCTACACCTTC.

There are a few counts of this clone. The V gene is TRBV28, the J gene TRBJ1-2, with D perhaps TRBD1 (5 bases). Germline values: CDR1 MDHEN, CDR2 SYDVKM. V lost 1 base to trimming and J lost 5 bases, with 14 bases between them. The CDR3 is 15 residues long. CDR3 residues: CASSLSDSRLYGYTF. The CDR3 coding sequence is TGTGCCAGCAGTTTATCCGACAGCCGCCTTTATGGCTACACCTTC.

With respect to this clone: One base away lies a much larger clone, so this may be a sequencing read error. J is TRBJ1-1 and V is TRBV19, with 9 positions matching TRBD1. Germline V gene sequence: CDR1 LNHDA, CDR2 SQIVND (reference sequence). The trim removed 7 bases at V and 6 bases at J, leaving 6 bases unmatched. The CDR3 loop spans 13 amino acids. CDR3: CASNLQGASEAFF. The CDR3 DNA sequence: TGTGCCAGTAATCTACAGGGGGCCTCTGAAGCTTTCTTT.

This clone was found many times. The genes are TRBV28 and TRBJ1-2; tentatively, D is TRBD1 (6 bases). Per germline, CDR1 MDHEN and CDR2 SYDVKM. The CDR3 sequence is 16 residues long. The ends were cut back, 0 bases at V and 8 bases at J, with 19 bases in the middle. CDR3 loop: CASSLWARQDRLGYTF. In DNA form, the CDR3 reads TGTGCCAGCAGTTTATGGGCGAGGCAGGACAGATTGGGCTACACCTTC.

In this sample, this clone turned up a few times. V gene TRBV2 combines with J gene TRBJ2-7, with unresolved D. CDR1 and CDR2 (germline): SNHLY, FYNNEI. V lost 5 bases, J lost 3 bases, and 14 bases lay in between. The CDR3 runs 14 residues. The CDR3 sequence: CASSLGPVGYEQYF. The CDR3 DNA follows: TGTGCCAGCAGTTTGGGCCCGGTGGGCTACGAGCAGTACTTC.

The V gene is TRBV24-1, the J gene TRBJ2-2, with D maybe TRBD2 (5 bases). Germline lookup yields CDR1 KGHDR and CDR2 SFDVKD. This CDR3 region has 17 residues. Trimming pared 1 base from V and 2 bases from J, leaving 13 bases between. The CDR3: CATSDFRTSVNTGELFF. CDR3 DNA: TGTGCCACCAGTGATTTCAGAACTAGTGTAAACACCGGGGAGCTGTTTTTT.